This T cell receptor (beta chain) was found in a study of blood T cell repertoires in COVID-19. The wider study: Whether acute or convalescent, the COVID-19 samples came from the United States, Italy and Spain. The analysed material was cDNA or gDNA that came from T cells, B-cell-depleted T cells, or PBMCs.

Authors' methods: Amplification from reference gene primers served as the basis for estimated nucleated cell counts. Profiled with immunoSEQ multiplex PCR; TCRdb holds only in-frame clones, not every one. V, J and clone size are those of that table, while D and trimming were read from the DNA. The data show about 250,000 clones, 88% seen once. Recovered status applied to Cohort 3 donors who had two consecutive negative PCRs. It also applied to those with clearance or with symptom resolution. This TCR was recovered from a woman aged 45-59 years who had recovered from COVID-19. The specimen was PBMCs or T cells enriched from blood (not recorded which).

The CDR3 reads CASSPWTSGDVNEQFF. In DNA form, the CDR3 reads TGTGCCAGCAGTCCCTGGACTAGCGGAGATGTGAATGAGCAGTTCTTC. The genes are TRBV27 and TRBJ2-1; 10 positions agree with TRBD2. Germline lookup yields CDR1 MNHEY and CDR2 SMNVEV (reference sequence). There are 16 residues in the CDR3. Trimming cost V 5 bases and J 7 bases; bases outside gene matches: 11.